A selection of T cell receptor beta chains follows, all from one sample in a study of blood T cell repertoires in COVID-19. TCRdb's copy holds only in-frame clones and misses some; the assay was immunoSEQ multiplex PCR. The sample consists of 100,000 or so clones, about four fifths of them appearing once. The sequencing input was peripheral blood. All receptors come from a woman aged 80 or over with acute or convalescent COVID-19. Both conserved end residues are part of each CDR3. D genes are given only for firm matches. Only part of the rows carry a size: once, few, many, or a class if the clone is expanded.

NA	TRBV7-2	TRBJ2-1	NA	CASSLWYGSGDEQFF	TGTGCCAGCAGCTTATGGTACGGGAGTGGCGATGAGCAGTTCTTC
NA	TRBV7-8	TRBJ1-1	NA	CASSLAPRGTNTEAFF	TGTGCCAGCAGCTTAGCACCCAGGGGAACGAACACTGAAGCTTTCTTT
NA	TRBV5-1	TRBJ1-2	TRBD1	CASSLQTTGSVGYTF	TGCGCCAGCAGCTTGCAAACGACAGGGTCGGTCGGCTACACCTTC
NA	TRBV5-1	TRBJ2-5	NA	CASSSGLGETQYF	TGCGCCAGCAGCTCCGGGTTGGGAGAGACCCAGTACTTC
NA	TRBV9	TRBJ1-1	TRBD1	CASSVEGAPMNTEAFF	TGTGCCAGCAGCGTCGAGGGGGCTCCTATGAACACTGAAGCTTTCTTT
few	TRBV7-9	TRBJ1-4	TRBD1	CASSRGQQNEKLFF	TGTGCCAGCAGCCGGGGACAGCAAAATGAAAAACTGTTTTTT
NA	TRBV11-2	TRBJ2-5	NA	CASSLQSGWETQYF	TGTGCCAGCAGCTTACAGTCAGGTTGGGAGACCCAGTACTTC
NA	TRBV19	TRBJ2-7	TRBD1	CASRTDRELDYEQYF	TGTGCCAGTAGGACCGACAGGGAGCTCGACTACGAGCAGTACTTC
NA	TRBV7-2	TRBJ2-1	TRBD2	CASSLVAGESYNEQFF	TGTGCCAGCAGCTTAGTGGCGGGAGAGTCCTACAATGAGCAGTTCTTC
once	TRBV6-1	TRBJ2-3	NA	CASSDAADTQYF	TGTGCCAGCAGTGACGCGGCAGATACGCAGTATTTT
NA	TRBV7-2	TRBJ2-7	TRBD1	CASSLDRGYEQYF	TGTGCCAGCAGCTTAGACAGGGGCTACGAGCAGTACTTC
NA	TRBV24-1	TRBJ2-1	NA	CATSTFDEQFF	TGTGCCACCAGTACTTTCGATGAGCAGTTCTTC
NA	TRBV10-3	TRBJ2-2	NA	CAISEGYPTTTGELFF	TGTGCCATCAGTGAGGGCTATCCAACTACCACCGGGGAGCTGTTTTTT
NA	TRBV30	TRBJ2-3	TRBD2	CAWRTSGAPTDTQYF	TGTGCCTGGAGAACTAGCGGAGCCCCAACAGATACGCAGTATTTT
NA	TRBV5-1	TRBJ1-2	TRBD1	CASSSRTGGSDGYTF	TGCGCCAGCAGCTCAAGGACAGGGGGCAGTGATGGCTACACCTTC
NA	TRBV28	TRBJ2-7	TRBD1	CASSLQGPEQYF	TGTGCCAGCAGCTTACAGGGGCCCGAGCAGTACTTC
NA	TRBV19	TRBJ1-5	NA	CASSIGAGNNQPQHF	TGTGCCAGTAGTATAGGGGCAGGGAACAATCAGCCCCAGCATTTT
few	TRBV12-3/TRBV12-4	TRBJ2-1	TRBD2	CASKPSGYNEQFF	TGTGCCAGCAAACCTAGCGGTTACAATGAGCAGTTCTTC
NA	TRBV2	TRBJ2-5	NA	CASSEKQTQYF	TGTGCCAGCAGTGAAAAGCAGACCCAGTACTTC
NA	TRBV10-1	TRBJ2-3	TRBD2	CASSESSGKTDTQYF	TGCGCCAGCAGTGAGTCTAGCGGGAAAACAGATACGCAGTATTTT
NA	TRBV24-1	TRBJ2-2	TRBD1	CATSDWGTGTNTGELFF	TGTGCCACCAGTGATTGGGGGACAGGAACGAACACCGGGGAGCTGTTTTTT
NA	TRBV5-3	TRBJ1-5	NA	CARSTTGIRPQHF	TGTGCCAGAAGCACCACAGGGATTCGGCCCCAGCATTTT
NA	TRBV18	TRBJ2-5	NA	CASFWTEQETQYF	TGTGCCAGCTTCTGGACAGAACAAGAGACCCAGTACTTC
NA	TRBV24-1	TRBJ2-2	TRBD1	CATSDSGQELTGELFF	TGTGCCACCAGTGATTCTGGACAGGAGCTAACCGGGGAGCTGTTTTTT
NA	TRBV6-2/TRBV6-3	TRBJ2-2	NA	CASSGQGSAGELFF	TGTGCCAGCAGTGGCCAGGGGTCGGCCGGGGAGCTGTTTTTT
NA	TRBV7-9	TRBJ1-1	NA	CASSLSSIENTEAFF	TGTGCCAGCAGCTTATCGTCGATAGAGAACACTGAAGCTTTCTTT
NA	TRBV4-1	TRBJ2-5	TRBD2	CASSQDRGGETQYF	TGCGCCAGCAGCCAAGACCGGGGGGGGGAGACCCAGTACTTC
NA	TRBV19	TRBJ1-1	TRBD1	CASSISGQGDTEAFF	TGTGCCAGTAGTATATCAGGACAGGGGGACACTGAAGCTTTCTTT
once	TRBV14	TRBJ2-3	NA	CASSQVGFDGGLWNTQYF	TGTGCCAGCAGCCAAGTCGGGTTCGATGGTGGTCTTTGGAATACGCAGTATTTT
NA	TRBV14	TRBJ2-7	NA	CASSQAGGSHEQYF	TGTGCCAGCAGCCAAGCCGGAGGGAGCCACGAGCAGTACTTC
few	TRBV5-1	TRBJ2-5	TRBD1	CASRTGQGASETQYF	TGCGCCAGCAGGACCGGACAGGGAGCCTCAGAGACCCAGTACTTC
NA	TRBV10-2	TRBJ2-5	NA	CASSYPGSHQETQYF	TGCGCCAGCAGTTACCCAGGCAGCCACCAAGAGACCCAGTACTTC
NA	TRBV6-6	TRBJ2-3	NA	CASSSGQFRDTQYF	TGTGCCAGCAGTTCTGGACAGTTCAGGGATACGCAGTATTTT
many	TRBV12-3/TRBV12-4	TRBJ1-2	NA	CASSTGQSYTF	TGTGCCAGCAGTACAGGACAGTCCTACACCTTC
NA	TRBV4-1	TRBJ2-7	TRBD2	CASSQYSGRAPHEQYF	TGCGCCAGCAGCCAGTATAGCGGGAGGGCCCCCCACGAGCAGTACTTC
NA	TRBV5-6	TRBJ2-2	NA	CASIAYTGELFF	TGTGCCAGCATCGCGTACACCGGGGAGCTGTTTTTT
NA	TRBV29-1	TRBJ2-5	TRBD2	CSVPGLAVETQYF	TGCAGCGTACCGGGACTAGCGGTCGAGACCCAGTACTTC
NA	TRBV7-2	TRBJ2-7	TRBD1	CASSIQGRSYEQYF	TGTGCCAGCAGCATACAGGGGCGCTCCTACGAGCAGTACTTC
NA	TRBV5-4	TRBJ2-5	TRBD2	CASSLRTSGGRETQYF	TGTGCCAGCAGCTTGAGGACTAGCGGGGGAAGAGAGACCCAGTACTTC
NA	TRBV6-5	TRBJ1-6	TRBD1	CASTGQGGNNSPLHF	TGTGCCAGCACCGGACAGGGCGGGAATAATTCACCCCTCCACTTT
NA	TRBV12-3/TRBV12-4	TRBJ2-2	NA	CASSSPTGELFF	TGTGCCAGCAGTTCTCCCACCGGGGAGCTGTTTTTT
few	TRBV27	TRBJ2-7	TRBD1	CASSRQGYYEQYF	TGTGCCAGCAGTCGACAGGGTTACTACGAGCAGTACTTC
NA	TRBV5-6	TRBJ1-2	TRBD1	CASSLRQGAKGYTF	TGTGCCAGCAGCTTGAGGCAGGGGGCGAAGGGCTACACCTTC
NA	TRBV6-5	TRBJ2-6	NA	CASSYYGSRANVLTF	TGTGCCAGCAGTTACTATGGCTCTCGGGCCAACGTCCTGACTTTC
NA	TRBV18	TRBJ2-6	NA	CASSSQQGQLSGANVLTF	TGTGCCAGCTCCTCCCAACAGGGACAACTCTCTGGGGCCAACGTCCTGACTTTC
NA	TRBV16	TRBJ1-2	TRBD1	CASSQSRGNYGYTF	TGTGCCAGCAGCCAGAGCAGGGGGAACTATGGCTACACCTTC
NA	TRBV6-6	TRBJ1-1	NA	CASSYQHGDVTEAFF	TGTGCCAGCAGTTACCAACACGGAGATGTCACTGAAGCTTTCTTT
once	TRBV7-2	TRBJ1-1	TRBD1	CASSSYRGEAFF	TGTGCCAGCAGCTCTTACAGGGGAGAAGCTTTCTTT
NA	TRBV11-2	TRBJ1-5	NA	CASSNGGNQPQHF	TGTGCCAGCAGCAACGGGGGCAATCAGCCCCAGCATTTT
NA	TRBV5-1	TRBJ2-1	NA	CASSLDVGGYNEQFF	TGCGCCAGCAGCTTGGATGTGGGGGGCTACAATGAGCAGTTCTTC
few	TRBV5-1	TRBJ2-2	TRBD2	CASSLGAGVDTGELFF	TGCGCCAGCAGCTTGGGTGCGGGAGTCGACACCGGGGAGCTGTTTTTT
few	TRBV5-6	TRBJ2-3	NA	CASSLRGNQDTQYF	TGTGCCAGCAGCTTGCGGGGGAACCAGGATACGCAGTATTTT
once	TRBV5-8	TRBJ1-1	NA	CASSLYDKGLYTEAFF	TGTGCCAGCAGCTTGTACGATAAGGGGCTGTACACTGAAGCTTTCTTT
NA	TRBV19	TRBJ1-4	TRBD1	CASSSLGQGNEKLFF	TGTGCCAGTAGTTCACTGGGACAGGGTAATGAAAAACTGTTTTTC
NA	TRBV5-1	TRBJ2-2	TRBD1	CASSLATGGRTGELFF	TGCGCCAGCAGCTTGGCGACAGGGGGACGGACCGGGGAGCTGTTTTTT
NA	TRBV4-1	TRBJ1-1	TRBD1	CASRRTQGVNTEAFF	TGCGCCAGCAGAAGAACTCAGGGGGTGAACACTGAAGCTTTCTTT
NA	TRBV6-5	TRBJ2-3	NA	CASSLNSGGTDTQYF	TGTGCCAGCAGCCTTAATTCAGGGGGCACAGATACGCAGTATTTT